What follows are 17 T cell receptor beta chains derived from one specimen sequenced in a study of a mutant IDH1 vaccine in newly diagnosed glioma. Profiling relied on immunoSEQ multiplex PCR, and the TCRdb table lists in-frame clones only, not all of them. Found here are 110,000 or so clones, 85% to 90% of them singletons; the top ten hold roughly 0.65%. Time point defined: week 11, during vaccination. Doses consisted of 300 ug of mutant IDH1 20-mer peptide each, paired with topical imiquimod. For these TCRs, the target antigens are not known. The specimen comprised PBMCs, sampled from a glioma patient whose treatment included an IDH1 peptide vaccine. The receptors come from a woman in her fifties or sixties with glioma.

The genes are TRBV11-2 and TRBJ2-7, with D perhaps TRBD2 (5 bases). Germline V gene data show CDR1 as SGHAT and CDR2 as FQNNGV. The CDR3 covers 16 residues. V lost 3 bases, J lost 6 bases, and 21 bases lay in between. The CDR3 reads CASSFLPAVSRGEQYF. The CDR3 nucleotides read TGTGCCAGCAGCTTCCTCCCGGCTGTTTCCCGGGGCGAGCAGTACTTC.

The CDR3: CSVEDLAGVSQYF. CDR3 sequence (DNA): TGCAGCGTTGAAGACCTAGCGGGAGTAAGTCAGTACTTC. The chain joins TRBV29-1 to TRBJ2-7; 10 positions match TRBD2. The germline V gene encodes CDR1 SQVTM and CDR2 ANQGSEA. CDR3 length: 13 residues. Losses at the gene ends were 0 bases for V and 10 bases for J; bases not matched to a gene: 6.

The V gene is TRBV9, the J gene TRBJ2-1; D is perhaps TRBD2 (5 bases). This CDR3 contains 15 residues. V gave up 0 bases and J gave up 3 bases, with 10 bases separating them. CDR1 is SGDLS and CDR2 is YYNGEE in the germline V gene. The DNA for the CDR3 is TGTGCCAGCAGCGTAGGTGGGAGCCTCTACAATGAGCAGTTCTTC. Translated, it gives CASSVGGSLYNEQFF.

This clone was seen once. V and J are TRBV19 and TRBJ1-5, with D possibly matching TRBD1 (6 bases). With 9 bases removed from V and 3 bases from J, the gap between germline ends came to 12 bases. This CDR3 contains 13 residues. Germline V gene data show CDR1 as LNHDA and CDR2 as SQIVND (reference sequence). CDR3 protein: CASEQGNNQPQHF. The DNA of the CDR3 is TGTGCCAGCGAGCAGGGGAACAATCAGCCCCAGCATTTT.

This rearrangement joins TRBV5-4 to TRBJ1-1, with a possible D match to TRBD1 (5 bases). Trimming removed 0 bases at V and 1 base at J, with 10 bases between. The germline V gene has CDR1 SGHNT and CDR2 YYREEE (reference sequence). This CDR3 comprises 15 residues. The CDR3 spells CASSLAATANTEAFF. The CDR3 nucleotides read TGTGCCAGCAGCTTGGCCGCGACAGCGAACACTGAAGCTTTCTTT.

This chain connects TRBV18 to TRBJ2-6; 9 positions agree with TRBD1. V shed 5 bases and J 4 bases; nucleotides not matched to a gene: 9. CDR1 is KGHSH and CDR2 is LQKENI in the germline V gene. The CDR3 consists of 17 residues. This CDR3 reads CASSWGQGLAGANVLTF. The CDR3 DNA follows: TGTGCCAGCTCATGGGGACAGGGCTTAGCAGGGGCCAACGTCCTGACTTTC.

The V gene is TRBV28, the J gene TRBJ1-3; TRBD1 is a possible D gene (5 bases). Per the germline V gene, CDR1 is MDHEN and CDR2 is SYDVKM. The CDR3 has 12 residues. V lost 8 bases and J lost 4, with 9 bases in between. The CDR3 nucleotides read TGTGCCAGCGGGGGGAACGGAAACACCATATATTTT. It specifies CASGGNGNTIYF.

This clone was detected a few times. The J gene is TRBJ2-1, the V gene TRBV7-9; 10 bases align to TRBD2. Germline assignment: CDR1 SEHNR and CDR2 FQNEAQ (reference sequence). The CDR3 has 17 amino acids. J gave up 5 bases and V 5 bases, and 12 bases lay outside the gene matches. The CDR3 loop reads CASSTPTSGLPDNEQFF. CDR3 DNA sequence: TGTGCCAGCAGCACCCCGACTAGCGGGCTCCCAGACAATGAGCAGTTCTTC.

The gene calls are TRBV29-1 and TRBJ1-2, with unresolved D. CDR3 length: 11 residues. Per the germline V gene, CDR1 is SQVTM and CDR2 is ANQGSEA. Trimming removed 4 bases at V and 7 bases at J, with 10 bases between. CDR3: CSVVVGSGYTF. CDR3 DNA sequence: TGCAGCGTTGTGGTAGGGTCTGGCTACACCTTC.

This chain connects TRBV28 to TRBJ1-1; D possibly corresponds to TRBD1 (6 bases). The CDR3 consists of 14 residues. Trimming cost V 5 bases and J 0 bases, with 10 bases left between them. Germline V gene sequence: CDR1 MDHEN, CDR2 SYDVKM. The CDR3 DNA is TGTGCCAGCAGTAGCGGGGGCATGAACACTGAAGCTTTCTTT. Translating it yields CASSSGGMNTEAFF. The complete variable domain, with remaining parts taken from reference TRBV28 and TRBJ1-1, reads DVKVTQSSRYLVKRTGEKVFLECVQDMDHENMFWYRQDPGLGLRLIYFSYDVKMKEKGDIPEGYSVSREKKERFSLILESASTNQTSMYLCASSSGGMNTEAFFGQGTRLTVV.

The rearrangement joins TRBV12-5 to TRBJ1-2; D not certain. Trimming pared 7 bases from V and 5 bases from J, leaving 14 bases between. Per the germline V gene, CDR1 is LGHNT and CDR2 is FRNRAP. The CDR3 spans 13 residues. The CDR3, as DNA: TGTGCTAGTGCCCCTGACACGGATTATGGCTACACCTTC. It encodes CASAPDTDYGYTF.

V gene TRBV29-1 combines with J gene TRBJ1-2; 10 bases fit TRBD1. Trimming removed 4 bases from V and 5 bases from J; junction bases left unmatched: 4. Germline-derived CDR1 and CDR2 are SQVTM and ANQGSEA. CDR3 length: 13 amino acids. The CDR3 region has the DNA TGCAGCGTTGGGGGACAGGGGCGGTATGGCTACACCTTC. It encodes CSVGGQGRYGYTF.

The V and J genes are TRBV5-4 and TRBJ2-5; 7 nucleotides line up with TRBD2. This CDR3 has 14 amino acids. The germline gives CDR1 SGHNT, CDR2 YYREEE (reference sequence). J was trimmed by 3 bases and V by 4 bases; bases with no gene match: 6. The CDR3 is CASSNQGLEETQYF. CDR3 bases: TGTGCCAGCAGCAACCAAGGACTAGAAGAGACCCAGTACTTC.

This chain links TRBV28 with TRBJ2-2; TRBD1 aligns across 9 bases. Trimming took 2 bases from V and 6 from J; bases not matched to a gene: 7. The CDR3 runs to 16 residues. Germline CDR1 is MDHEN and CDR2 is SYDVKM. The CDR3 DNA sequence: TGTGCCAGCAGTTTACTGGACAGGGGCGGTTCCGGGGAGCTGTTTTTT. Its translation is CASSLLDRGGSGELFF. The variable domain in full, completed from reference TRBV28 and TRBJ2-2, reads DVKVTQSSRYLVKRTGEKVFLECVQDMDHENMFWYRQDPGLGLRLIYFSYDVKMKEKGDIPEGYSVSREKKERFSLILESASTNQTSMYLCASSLLDRGGSGELFFGEGSRLTVL.

The V and J genes are TRBV7-9 and TRBJ1-2, with D unresolved. The germline V and J ends were trimmed by 1 base and 4 bases, with 4 bases remaining between them. This CDR3 comprises 12 residues. The germline V gene encodes CDR1 SEHNR and CDR2 FQNEAQ (reference sequence). CDR3: CASSLDSYGYTF. For the CDR3, the DNA is TGTGCCAGCAGCTTAGATTCCTATGGCTACACCTTC.

The gene calls are TRBV10-3 and TRBJ2-1; D tentatively fits TRBD1 or TRBD2 (5 bases each). The germline gives CDR1 ENHRY, CDR2 SYGVKD. There are 14 residues in the CDR3. V was cut by 3 bases and J by 8 bases, with 14 bases left in between. The CDR3 DNA reads TGTGCCATCAGTGAAGGCATTCCGGGGCATGAGCAGTTCTTC. It specifies CAISEGIPGHEQFF.

A remark on this clone: The sample has other DNA sequences that encode this CDR3 too. The V call is TRBV6-1, the J call TRBJ2-2; no firm D call. The germline V and J ends were trimmed by 2 bases and 6 bases, with 7 bases remaining between them. CDR1 and CDR2 from the germline V gene are MNHNS and SASEGT. The CDR3 covers 13 residues. The CDR3 reads CASSESRPGELFF. CDR3 nucleotide sequence: TGTGCCAGCAGTGAATCCCGGCCCGGGGAGCTGTTTTTT.